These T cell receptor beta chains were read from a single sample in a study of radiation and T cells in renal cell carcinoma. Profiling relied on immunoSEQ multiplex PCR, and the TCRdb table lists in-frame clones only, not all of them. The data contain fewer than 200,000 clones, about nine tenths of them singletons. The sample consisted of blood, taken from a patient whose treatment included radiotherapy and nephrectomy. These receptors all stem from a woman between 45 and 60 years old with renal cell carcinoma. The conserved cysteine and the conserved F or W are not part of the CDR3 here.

CDR3 protein: ASTEQGGTEAF
V gene: TRBV2

CDR3 protein: ASSLGNSGEYYEQY
V gene: TRBV7-6

CDR3 protein: ASTYSPPGTEAF
V gene: TRBV2

CDR3 protein: ASSGGTAGTDTQY
V gene: TRBV6-1

CDR3 protein: ATRPEGAGNTIY
V gene: TRBV4-1

CDR3 protein: ASSEYASENEQY
V gene: TRBV25-1

CDR3 protein: ASSYLAGGPNTGELF
V gene: TRBV4-1

CDR3 protein: ASRLLLGAGGSTYEQY
V gene: TRBV2

CDR3 protein: ASALAGNTDTQY
V gene: TRBV6-1

CDR3 protein: ASSSGSITGELF
V gene: TRBV6-5

CDR3 protein: ASNGIGGAYTGELF
V gene: TRBV7-2

CDR3 protein: ASSENRNQPQH
V gene: TRBV2

CDR3 protein: ASQGPYSGANVLT
V gene: TRBV11-1

CDR3 protein: SVEIKLGNSDTQY
V gene: TRBV29-1

CDR3 protein: ASSWEGRAAHEQF
V gene: TRBV5-1

CDR3 protein: ASSPGPESNQPQH
V gene: TRBV7-9

CDR3 protein: ASSTTGFGSEAF
V gene: TRBV18

CDR3 protein: ASSSLAGGPRETQY
V gene: TRBV9

CDR3 protein: ASSLGGSNQPQH
V gene: TRBV28

CDR3 protein: ASSGDTSRPYEQY
V gene: TRBV6-1

CDR3 protein: ASSPAVGREQY
V gene: TRBV7-9

CDR3 protein: ASSERTDLSYNEQF
V gene: TRBV9

CDR3 protein: ASSRWTGGKNEKLF
V gene: TRBV27

CDR3 protein: ASSDSGTQDTEAF
V gene: TRBV6-1

CDR3 protein: ASSLDTTSYEQY
V gene: TRBV5-1

CDR3 protein: AISALGQGGSYEQY
V gene: TRBV10-3

CDR3 protein: ASSLRWNEQF
V gene: TRBV6-5

CDR3 protein: ASSTDRGRDEKLF
V gene: TRBV5-1

CDR3 protein: ASSLGTSAHHEQF
V gene: TRBV18

CDR3 protein: ASSQDLGAGSEQF
V gene: TRBV4-3

CDR3 protein: ASSQSGRYNEQF
V gene: TRBV14

CDR3 protein: SVLTGEATGELF
V gene: TRBV29-1

CDR3 protein: ASSVPGGGNNEQF
V gene: TRBV9

CDR3 protein: ASSLGVDDAQH
V gene: TRBV5-1

CDR3 protein: ASSFGAAGTEAF
V gene: TRBV27

CDR3 protein: ASGFSGDTEAF
V gene: TRBV12-5

CDR3 protein: ASSTGYGAYGYT
V gene: TRBV19

CDR3 protein: ASSLTSGEYQETQY
V gene: TRBV5-1

CDR3 protein: ASSKAKYQETQY
V gene: TRBV21-1

CDR3 protein: ASRAGAGTEAF
V gene: TRBV6-1

CDR3 protein: ASTQATGGSGGYT
V gene: TRBV6-6

CDR3 protein: ASSLVLAGGGSSYNEQF
V gene: TRBV5-8

CDR3 protein: AWSVLGRGNEQF
V gene: TRBV30

CDR3 protein: ASRFGSYEQY
V gene: TRBV12-2

CDR3 protein: ASSSAGAETQY
V gene: TRBV7-2

CDR3 protein: ASARLTGTTNEKLF
V gene: TRBV12-5

CDR3 protein: ASSFMGNSGESSYNEQF
V gene: TRBV27

CDR3 protein: ASSWPGQVATNEKLF
V gene: TRBV19

CDR3 protein: ASSLGQGRTGELF
V gene: TRBV6-5

CDR3 protein: ASSQDSPLAGTNTGELF
V gene: TRBV4-2

CDR3 protein: ASSLDGRVDEQY
V gene: TRBV13